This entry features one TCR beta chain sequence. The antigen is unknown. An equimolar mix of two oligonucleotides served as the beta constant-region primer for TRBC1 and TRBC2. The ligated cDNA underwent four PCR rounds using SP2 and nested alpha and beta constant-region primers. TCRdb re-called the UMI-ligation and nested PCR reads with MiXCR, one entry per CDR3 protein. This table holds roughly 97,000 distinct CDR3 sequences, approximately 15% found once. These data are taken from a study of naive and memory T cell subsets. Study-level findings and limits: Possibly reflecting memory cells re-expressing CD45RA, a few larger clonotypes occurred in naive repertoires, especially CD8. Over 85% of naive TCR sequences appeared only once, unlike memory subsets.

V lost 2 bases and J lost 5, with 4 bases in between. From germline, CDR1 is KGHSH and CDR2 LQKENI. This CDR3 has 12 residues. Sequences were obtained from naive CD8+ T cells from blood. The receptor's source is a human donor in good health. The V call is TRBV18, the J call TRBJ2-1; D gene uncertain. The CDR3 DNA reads TGTGCCAGCTCACCAACAGACAATGAGCAGTTCTTC. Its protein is CASSPTDNEQFF.